Listed here are 18 T cell receptor beta chains from one sample, sequenced in a study of cytomegalovirus exposure and HLA in healthy donors (dated by TCRdb to 2017 to 2019). To prepare the library, the immunoSEQ multiplex PCR assay was applied. A mixture of 60 forward primers for TCR Vbeta segments and 13 reverse primers for TCR Jbeta segments was used in the multiplex PCR. What TCRdb holds here is the immuneACCESS table cut down to in-frame rearrangements. Part of the clones is not present; checked against another copy, under half of the missing clones reflect an unresolved V gene, and the others are unexplained. In this sample the table shows 170,000 or so clones, around four fifths of which occur a single time. The top ten clones comprise 1% of the sample. Sequencing was carried out using PBMCs. These receptors were obtained from a woman between 45 and 60 years old in good health and CMV-seropositive.

The chain couples TRBV5-6 to TRBJ2-2; a weak D match, TRBD2 (6 bases). Germline V gene sequence: CDR1 SGHDT, CDR2 YYEEEE. CDR3 length equals 16 residues. V lost 0 bases and J lost 6, with 15 bases in between. This chain's CDR3 is CASSLVRGRWSGELFF. The CDR3 DNA follows: TGTGCCAGCAGCTTGGTACGGGGGAGGTGGTCCGGGGAGCTGTTTTTT.

The chain joins TRBV7-3 to TRBJ2-1, with a tentative D call TRBD2 (6 bases). The CDR3 sequence is 16 residues long. The V and J ends lost 4 bases and 0 bases respectively, with 13 bases between them. Germline V gene lookup returns CDR1 SGHTA and CDR2 FQGTGA. This CDR3 is CASSSSGTHSYNEQFF. The DNA for the CDR3 is TGTGCCAGCAGCTCCTCCGGGACTCACTCCTACAATGAGCAGTTCTTC.

The chain employs TRBV6-6 and TRBJ2-7, with TRBD1 matching 9 bases. The junction had 17 bases not matched to a gene; V was cut back by 5 bases and J by 9 bases. Germline-derived CDR1 and CDR2 are MNHNY and SVGAGI (reference sequence). The CDR3 covers 16 residues. The CDR3 DNA follows: TGTGCCAGCAGTCTATCAACTCCGGGACAGGGAACCTGGCAGTACTTC. Translation: CASSLSTPGQGTWQYF.

The table lists this clone with a few counts. Additional DNA sequences in this sample encode the identical CDR3. The gene calls are TRBV19 and TRBJ2-7, with D possibly being TRBD1 (6 bases). This CDR3 contains 12 residues. CDR1 and CDR2 from the germline V gene are LNHDA and SQIVND (reference sequence). V shed 8 bases and J shed 2 bases, with 10 bases lying between them. This chain's CDR3 is CASGTGPYEQYF. CDR3 sequence (DNA): TGTGCCAGTGGAACAGGGCCCTACGAGCAGTACTTC.

The chain joins TRBV30 to TRBJ1-4, with D possibly matching TRBD1 (6 bases). This CDR3 spans 13 amino acids. Germline assignment: CDR1 GTSNPN and CDR2 SVGIG (reference sequence). Trimming left V 3 bases short and J 4 bases short, with 9 bases between. The CDR3 region has the DNA TGTGCCTGGAGCCGGGACATTAATGAAAAACTGTTTTTT. Its protein is CAWSRDINEKLFF.

The chain has TRBV11-2 and TRBJ2-1; 9 bases align to TRBD1. The CDR3 has 18 amino acids. CDR1 and CDR2 from the germline V gene are SGHAT and FQNNGV. V lost 1 base and J lost 5; bases outside the gene matches: 12. CDR3 nucleotides: TGTGCCAGCAGCTTAGGTAGATTGGGACAGGGCACCGACAATGAGCAGTTCTTC. Translated: CASSLGRLGQGTDNEQFF.

The CDR3 region is CASSPPQEGFNEKLFF. As DNA, the CDR3 is TGTGCCAGCTCACCACCCCAGGAGGGCTTTAATGAAAAACTGTTTTTT. The gene calls are TRBV18 and TRBJ1-4; D not certain. This CDR3 has 16 amino acids. Germline V gives CDR1 KGHSH, CDR2 LQKENI. Trimming shortened V by 0 bases and J by 4 bases, and 12 bases separated the two germline ends.

The chain links TRBV27 to TRBJ1-1, with a tentative D call TRBD1 (6 bases). The V and J ends lost 6 bases and 3 bases respectively, with 14 bases between them. The CDR3 has 14 amino acids. Germline V gene data show CDR1 as MNHEY and CDR2 as SMNVEV (reference sequence). The chain's CDR3 is CASSRLTGYTEAFF. CDR3 bases: TGTGCCAGCAGCCGGCTCACAGGGTACACTGAAGCTTTCTTT.

The J gene is TRBJ2-7, the V gene TRBV16; 10 positions match TRBD1. In germline, CDR1 is KGHSY, CDR2 FQNENV. The V and J ends lost 2 bases and 2 bases, in that order; junction bases with no gene match: 0. The CDR3 contains 14 residues. The CDR3 reads CASSQGTGAYEQYF. CDR3 coding DNA: TGTGCCAGCAGCCAAGGGACAGGGGCCTACGAGCAGTACTTC.

The chain couples TRBV9 to TRBJ1-5, with 8 bases that match TRBD1. With V trimmed by 0 bases and J by 4 bases, 3 bases remained unmatched. Germline V gene data show CDR1 as SGDLS and CDR2 as YYNGEE. The CDR3 runs to 15 residues. The CDR3 DNA is TGTGCCAGCAGCGTAGGACAGGGGCCGAATCAGCCCCAGCATTTT. Protein sequence: CASSVGQGPNQPQHF.

The rearrangement uses TRBV6-5 and TRBJ2-7; D is uncertain. CDR1 is MNHEY and CDR2 is SVGAGI in the germline V gene. The CDR3 length is 15 residues. Trimming took 4 bases from V and 4 from J, leaving 17 bases between them. In DNA, the CDR3 is TGTGCCAGCAGTTCCGTAGACGGGTCCAAATACGAGCAGTACTTC. Protein: CASSSVDGSKYEQYF.

The chain links TRBV6-1 to TRBJ2-1, with 10 bases lining up with TRBD2. Trimming at V came to 5 bases and at J to 7 bases, leaving 8 bases not matched to a gene. Germline V lookup: CDR1 MNHNS, CDR2 SASEGT. The CDR3 has 15 residues. CDR3: CASSPSGSLGNEQFF. The CDR3 nucleotides read TGTGCCAGCAGTCCTAGCGGGAGTTTGGGAAATGAGCAGTTCTTC.

The chain employs TRBV6-5 and TRBJ1-4; possible D gene TRBD1, 6 bases. V was cut by 5 bases and J by 8 bases, with 15 bases left in between. The CDR3 is 14 residues long. CDR1 and CDR2 (germline): MNHEY, SVGAGI. CDR3 DNA: TGTGCCAGCAGTCAATCGACAGGCTGGGAAAAACTGTTTTTT. This codes for CASSQSTGWEKLFF.

This clone was seen only a few times. The chain carries TRBV5-3 and TRBJ2-7; 12 nucleotides agree with TRBD2. TRBV5-3 is an open reading frame whose function is uncertain. The CDR3 length is 15 residues. V was clipped by 0 bases and J by 4 bases; unmatched bases: 2. The CDR3 nucleotides are TGTGCCAGAAGCTTGGGACTAGCGGGAGTGTACGAGCAGTACTTC. As protein: CARSLGLAGVYEQYF.

The chain couples TRBV14 to TRBJ2-6, with TRBD2 matching over 9 bases. The V gene end was trimmed by 4 bases and the J gene end by 3 bases; junction bases not matched to a gene: 4. The germline gives CDR1 SGHDN, CDR2 FVKESK. This CDR3 region has 16 residues. The CDR3 here is CASSLSGRGGANVLTF. The CDR3 DNA reads TGTGCCAGCAGCCTTAGCGGGAGAGGTGGGGCCAACGTCCTGACTTTC.

The chain couples TRBV19 to TRBJ1-1; maybe TRBD1 (5 bases). The V and J ends lost 2 bases and 11 bases respectively, with 15 bases between them. Germline assignment: CDR1 LNHDA and CDR2 SQIVND (reference sequence). This CDR3 comprises 13 residues. For the CDR3, the DNA is TGTGCCAGTAGTATAAAGGGGCAGGGAATGGCTTTCTTT. Amino acids: CASSIKGQGMAFF.

This chain connects TRBV28 to TRBJ2-7, with 12 nucleotides matching TRBD2. This CDR3 contains 15 residues. Germline V gene sequence: CDR1 MDHEN, CDR2 SYDVKM. V lost 6 bases and J lost 1; bases outside the gene matches: 4. The CDR3 DNA follows: TGTGCCAGCAGACCCGGACTAGCGGGGTCCTACGAGCAGTACTTC. As protein: CASRPGLAGSYEQYF.

This rearrangement joins TRBV9 to TRBJ2-5; 9 bases line up with TRBD1. V gave up 4 bases and J gave up 5 bases; unmatched junction bases: 6. Germline lookup yields CDR1 SGDLS and CDR2 YYNGEE. CDR3 length: 14 residues. The CDR3: CASSPTGTGETQYF. DNA for the CDR3: TGTGCCAGCAGCCCCACCGGGACAGGGGAGACCCAGTACTTC.